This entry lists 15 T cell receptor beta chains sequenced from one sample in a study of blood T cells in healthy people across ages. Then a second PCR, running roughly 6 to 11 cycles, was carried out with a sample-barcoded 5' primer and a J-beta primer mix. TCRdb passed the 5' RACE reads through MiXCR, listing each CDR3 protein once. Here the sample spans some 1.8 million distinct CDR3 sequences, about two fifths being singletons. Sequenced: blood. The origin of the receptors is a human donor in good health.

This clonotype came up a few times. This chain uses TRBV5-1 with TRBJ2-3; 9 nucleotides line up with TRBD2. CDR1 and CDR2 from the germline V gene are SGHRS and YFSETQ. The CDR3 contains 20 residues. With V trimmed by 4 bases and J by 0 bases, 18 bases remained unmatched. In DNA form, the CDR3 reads TGCGCCAGCAGCCCATTCGCGGAGATAGCGGGGGACCTAAGCACAGATACGCAGTATTTT. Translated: CASSPFAEIAGDLSTDTQYF.

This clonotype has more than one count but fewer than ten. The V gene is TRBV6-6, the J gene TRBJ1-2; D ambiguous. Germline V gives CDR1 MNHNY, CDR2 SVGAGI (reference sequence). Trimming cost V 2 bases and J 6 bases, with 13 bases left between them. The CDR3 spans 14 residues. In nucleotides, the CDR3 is TGTGCCAGCAGTTACCTAGACACCCCAAATGGCTACACCTTC. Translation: CASSYLDTPNGYTF.

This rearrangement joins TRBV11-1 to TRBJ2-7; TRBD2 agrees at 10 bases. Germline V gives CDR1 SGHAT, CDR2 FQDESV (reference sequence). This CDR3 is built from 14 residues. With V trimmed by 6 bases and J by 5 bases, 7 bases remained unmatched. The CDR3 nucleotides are TGTGCCAGCAGAAATGTAGCGGGGGGCGACGAGCAGTACTTC. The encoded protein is CASRNVAGGDEQYF.

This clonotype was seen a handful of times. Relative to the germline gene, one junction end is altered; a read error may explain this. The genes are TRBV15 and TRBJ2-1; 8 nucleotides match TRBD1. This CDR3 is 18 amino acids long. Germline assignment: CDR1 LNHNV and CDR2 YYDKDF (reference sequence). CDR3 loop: CATSRDEGGQGPYDEQFF. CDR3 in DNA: TGTGCCACCAGCAGAGATGAGGGAGGACAGGGACCCTACGATGAGCAGTTCTTC. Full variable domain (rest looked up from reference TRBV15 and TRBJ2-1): DAMVIQNPRYQVTQFGKPVTLSCSQTLNHNVMYWYQQKSSQAPKLLFHYYDKDFNNEADTPDNFQSRRPNTSFCFLDIRSPGLGDTAMYLCATSRDEGGQGPYDEQFFGPGTRLTVL.

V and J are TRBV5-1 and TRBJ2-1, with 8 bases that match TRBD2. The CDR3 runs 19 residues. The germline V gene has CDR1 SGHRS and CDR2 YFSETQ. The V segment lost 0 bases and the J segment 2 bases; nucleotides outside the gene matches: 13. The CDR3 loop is CASSLAGRGESETYNEQFF. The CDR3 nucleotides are TGCGCCAGCAGCTTGGCCGGGCGGGGGGAGTCAGAAACCTACAATGAGCAGTTCTTC.

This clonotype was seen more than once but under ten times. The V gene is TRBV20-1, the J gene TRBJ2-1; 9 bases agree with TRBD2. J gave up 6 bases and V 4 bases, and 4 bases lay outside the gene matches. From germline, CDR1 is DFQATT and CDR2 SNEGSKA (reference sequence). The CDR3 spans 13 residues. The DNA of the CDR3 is TGCAGTGCTATTAGCGGGGGTCCCAATGAGCAGTTCTTC. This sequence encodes CSAISGGPNEQFF.

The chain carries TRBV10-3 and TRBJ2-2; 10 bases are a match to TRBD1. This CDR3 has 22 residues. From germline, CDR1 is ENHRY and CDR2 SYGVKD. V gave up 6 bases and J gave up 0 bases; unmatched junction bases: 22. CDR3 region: CAIRGRQGAGGTNLTNTGELFF. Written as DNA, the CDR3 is TGTGCCATCAGAGGGAGACAGGGGGCCGGGGGTACCAACCTGACGAACACCGGGGAGCTGTTTTTT.

The CDR3 DNA reads as TGTGCCAGCGGGCCGACGGAGACCCAGTACTTC. Translating gives CASGPTETQYF. This rearrangement joins TRBV6-6 to TRBJ2-5; the D is unclear. Germline V gene data show CDR1 as MNHNY and CDR2 as SVGAGI (reference sequence). The CDR3 length is 11 residues. The V end was cut by 8 bases, the J end by 5 bases, with 9 bases between.

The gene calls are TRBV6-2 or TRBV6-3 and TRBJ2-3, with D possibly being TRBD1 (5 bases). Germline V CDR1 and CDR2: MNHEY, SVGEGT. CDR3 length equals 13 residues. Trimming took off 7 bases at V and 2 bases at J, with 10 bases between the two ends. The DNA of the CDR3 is TGTGCCAGCAATCTTGGGGCCACAGATACGCAGTATTTT. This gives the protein CASNLGATDTQYF.

The CDR3 loop reads CASSYGSGGADQPQHF. Written as DNA, the CDR3 is TGTGCCAGCAGTTACGGGTCAGGGGGCGCCGATCAGCCCCAGCATTTT. The chain joins TRBV6-2 or TRBV6-3 to TRBJ1-5; 8 nucleotides align to TRBD1. V shed 2 bases and J 5 bases; nucleotides not matched to a gene: 8. CDR3 length equals 16 residues. Per the germline V gene, CDR1 is MNHEY and CDR2 is SVGEGT.

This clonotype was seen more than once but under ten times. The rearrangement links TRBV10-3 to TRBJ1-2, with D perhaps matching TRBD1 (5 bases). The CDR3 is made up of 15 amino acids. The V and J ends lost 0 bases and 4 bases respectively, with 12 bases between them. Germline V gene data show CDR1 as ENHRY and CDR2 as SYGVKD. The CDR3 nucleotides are TGTGCCATCAGTGAGTCGGGGGAGGCCGGCTATGGCTACACCTTC. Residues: CAISESGEAGYGYTF.

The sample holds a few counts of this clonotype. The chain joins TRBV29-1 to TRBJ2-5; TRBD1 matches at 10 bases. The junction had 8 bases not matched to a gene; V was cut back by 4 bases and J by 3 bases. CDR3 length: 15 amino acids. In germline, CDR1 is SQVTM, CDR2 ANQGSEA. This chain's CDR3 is CSVAISGTGEETQYF. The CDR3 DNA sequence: TGCAGCGTTGCAATCTCCGGGACAGGGGAAGAGACCCAGTACTTC.

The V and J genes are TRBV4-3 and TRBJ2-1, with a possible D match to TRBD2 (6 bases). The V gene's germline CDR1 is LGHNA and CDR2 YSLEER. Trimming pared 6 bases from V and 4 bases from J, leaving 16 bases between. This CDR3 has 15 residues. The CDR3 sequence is CASRPRRGRYNEQFF. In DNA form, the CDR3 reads TGCGCCAGCAGACCAAGGAGGGGACGGTACAATGAGCAGTTCTTC.

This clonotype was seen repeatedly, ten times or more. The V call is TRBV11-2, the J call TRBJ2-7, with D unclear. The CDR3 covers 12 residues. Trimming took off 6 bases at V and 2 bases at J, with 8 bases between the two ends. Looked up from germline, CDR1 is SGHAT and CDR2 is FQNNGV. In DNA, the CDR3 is TGTGCCAGCAGGGGGTCCGCCTACGAGCAGTACTTC. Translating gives CASRGSAYEQYF.

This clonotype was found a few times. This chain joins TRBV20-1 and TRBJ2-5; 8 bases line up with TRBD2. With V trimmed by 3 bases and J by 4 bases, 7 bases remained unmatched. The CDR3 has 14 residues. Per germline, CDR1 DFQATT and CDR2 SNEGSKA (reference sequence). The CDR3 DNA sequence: TGCAGTGCTAGTCGGACGGGGGGGCCAGAGACCCAGTACTTC. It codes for CSASRTGGPETQYF.